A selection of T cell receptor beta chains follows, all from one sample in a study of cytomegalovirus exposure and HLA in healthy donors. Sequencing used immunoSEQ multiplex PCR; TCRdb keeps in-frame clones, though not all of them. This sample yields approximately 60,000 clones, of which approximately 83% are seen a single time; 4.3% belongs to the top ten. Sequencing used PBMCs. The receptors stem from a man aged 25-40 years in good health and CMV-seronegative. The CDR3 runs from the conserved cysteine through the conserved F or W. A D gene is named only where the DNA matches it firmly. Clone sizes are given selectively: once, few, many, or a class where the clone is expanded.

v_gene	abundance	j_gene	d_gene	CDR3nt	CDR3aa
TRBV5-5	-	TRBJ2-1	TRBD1	TGTGCCAGCAGCTTGGGGACAGGGGGAGAGCAGTTCTTC	CASSLGTGGEQFF
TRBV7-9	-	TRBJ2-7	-	TGTGCCAGCAGCTTAGCAGGACAGAATAACGAGCAGTACTTC	CASSLAGQNNEQYF
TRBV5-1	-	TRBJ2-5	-	TGCGCCAGCAGCTCCCTCCAAGAGACCCAGTACTTC	CASSSLQETQYF
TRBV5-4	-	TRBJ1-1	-	TGTGCCAGCAGCCGGGAAAGGACTGAAGCTTTCTTT	CASSRERTEAFF
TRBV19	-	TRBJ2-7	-	TGTGCCAGTAGTAAGGACAGACGGAACGAGCAGTACTTC	CASSKDRRNEQYF
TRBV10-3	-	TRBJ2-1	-	TGTGCCATGGCCGAAGGAGGAGAGACTGAGCAGTTCTTC	CAMAEGGETEQFF
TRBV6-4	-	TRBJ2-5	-	TGTGCCAGCAGGAACCCTAAGGCCAACGTAGCGGCCCAAGAGACCCAGTACTTC	CASRNPKANVAAQETQYF
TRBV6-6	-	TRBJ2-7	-	TGTGCCAGCAACAAAGGAGGTTTTGGCTACGAGCAGTACTTC	CASNKGGFGYEQYF
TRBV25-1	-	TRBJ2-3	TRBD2	TGTGCCAGCAGTCGGCTAGCGGGGGTGGGTACGCAGTATTTT	CASSRLAGVGTQYF
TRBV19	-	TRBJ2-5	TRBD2	TGTGCCAGTAGTAGCGGGGGGGCCGGGGAGACCCAGTACTTC	CASSSGGAGETQYF
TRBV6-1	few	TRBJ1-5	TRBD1	TGTGCCAGCTCCCTGGACAGGGGTCAGCCCCAGCATTTT	CASSLDRGQPQHF
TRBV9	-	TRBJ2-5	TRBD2	TGTGCCAGCAGCCACCGGGGCGGGAGCCAAGAGACCCAGTACTTC	CASSHRGGSQETQYF
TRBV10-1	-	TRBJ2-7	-	TGCGCCAGCAGTGAGTCACAGGGATCCTACGAGCAGTACTTC	CASSESQGSYEQYF
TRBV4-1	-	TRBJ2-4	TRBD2	TGCGCCAGCAGTGTTGAACGGGAGGGCCTCGCCAAAAACATTCAGTACTTC	CASSVEREGLAKNIQYF
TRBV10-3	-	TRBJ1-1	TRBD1	TGTGCCATCAGTCAGGGGGCCACTGAAGCTTTCTTT	CAISQGATEAFF
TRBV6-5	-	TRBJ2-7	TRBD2	TGTGCCAGCAGTTACTCGGCTAGCGGGAGGTTCGAGCAGTACTTC	CASSYSASGRFEQYF
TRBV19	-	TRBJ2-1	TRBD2	TGTGCCAGTAGTGGGGTAGCGGGAGGGGGAAGCTACAATGAGCAGTTCTTC	CASSGVAGGGSYNEQFF